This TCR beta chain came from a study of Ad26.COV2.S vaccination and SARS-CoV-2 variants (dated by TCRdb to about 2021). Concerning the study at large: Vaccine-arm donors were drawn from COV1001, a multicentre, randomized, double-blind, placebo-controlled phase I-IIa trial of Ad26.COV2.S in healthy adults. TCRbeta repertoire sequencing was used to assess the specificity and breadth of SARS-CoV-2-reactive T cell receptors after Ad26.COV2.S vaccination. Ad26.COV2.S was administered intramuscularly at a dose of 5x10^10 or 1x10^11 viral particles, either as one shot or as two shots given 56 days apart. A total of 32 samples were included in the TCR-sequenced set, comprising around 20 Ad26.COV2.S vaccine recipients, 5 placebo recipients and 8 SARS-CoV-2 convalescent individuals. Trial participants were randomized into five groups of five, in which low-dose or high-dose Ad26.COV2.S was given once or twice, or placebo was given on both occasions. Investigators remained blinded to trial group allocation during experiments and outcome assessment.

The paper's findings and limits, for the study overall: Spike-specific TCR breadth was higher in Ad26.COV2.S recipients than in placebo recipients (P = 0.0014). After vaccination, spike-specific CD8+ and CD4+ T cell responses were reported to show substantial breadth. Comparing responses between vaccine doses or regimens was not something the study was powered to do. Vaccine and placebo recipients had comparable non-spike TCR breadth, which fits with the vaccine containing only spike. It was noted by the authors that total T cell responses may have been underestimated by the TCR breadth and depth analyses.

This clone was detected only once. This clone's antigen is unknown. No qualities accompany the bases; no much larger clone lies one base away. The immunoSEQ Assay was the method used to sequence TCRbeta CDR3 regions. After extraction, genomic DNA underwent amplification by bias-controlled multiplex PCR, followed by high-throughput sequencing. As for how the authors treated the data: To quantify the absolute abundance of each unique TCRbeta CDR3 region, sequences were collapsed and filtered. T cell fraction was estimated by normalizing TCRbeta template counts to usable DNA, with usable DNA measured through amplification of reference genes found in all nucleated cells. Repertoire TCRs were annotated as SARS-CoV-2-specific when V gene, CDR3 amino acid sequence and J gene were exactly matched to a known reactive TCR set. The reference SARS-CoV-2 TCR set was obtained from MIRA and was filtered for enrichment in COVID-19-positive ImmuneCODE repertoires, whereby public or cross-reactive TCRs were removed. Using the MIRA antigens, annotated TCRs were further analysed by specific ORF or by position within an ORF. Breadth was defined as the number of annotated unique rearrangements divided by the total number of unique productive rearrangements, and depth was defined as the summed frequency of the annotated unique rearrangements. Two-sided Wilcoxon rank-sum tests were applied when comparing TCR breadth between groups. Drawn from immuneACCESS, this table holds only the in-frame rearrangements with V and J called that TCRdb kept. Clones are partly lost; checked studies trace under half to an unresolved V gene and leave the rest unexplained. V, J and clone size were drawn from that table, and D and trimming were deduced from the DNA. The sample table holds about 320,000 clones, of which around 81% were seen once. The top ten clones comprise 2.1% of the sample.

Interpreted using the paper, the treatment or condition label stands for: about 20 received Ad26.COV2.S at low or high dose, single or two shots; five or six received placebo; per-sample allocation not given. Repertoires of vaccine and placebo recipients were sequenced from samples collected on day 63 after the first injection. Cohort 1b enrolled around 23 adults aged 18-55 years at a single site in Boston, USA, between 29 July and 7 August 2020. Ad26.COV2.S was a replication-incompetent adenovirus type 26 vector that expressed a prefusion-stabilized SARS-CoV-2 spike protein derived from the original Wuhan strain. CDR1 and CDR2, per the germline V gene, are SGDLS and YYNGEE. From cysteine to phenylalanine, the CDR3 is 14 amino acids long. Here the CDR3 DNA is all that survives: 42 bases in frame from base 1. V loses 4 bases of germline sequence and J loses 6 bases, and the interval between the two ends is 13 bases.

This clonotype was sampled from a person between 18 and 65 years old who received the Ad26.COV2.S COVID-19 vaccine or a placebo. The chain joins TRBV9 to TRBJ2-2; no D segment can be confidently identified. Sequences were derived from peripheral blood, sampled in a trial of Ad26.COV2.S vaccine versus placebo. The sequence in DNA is TGTGCCAGCAGCCCATCACGGTTCGCCGGGGAGCTGTTTTTT. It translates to CASSPSRFAGELFF.